This T cell receptor (beta chain) comes out of a study of cytomegalovirus exposure and HLA in healthy donors. With 5 bases clipped from V and 0 bases from J, the junction kept 9 bases outside the gene matches. The CDR3 extends over 16 amino acids. The V gene's germline CDR1 is SGHDT and CDR2 YYEEEE. Study-level findings and limits: Among the CMV-associated chains, a few were confirmed in vitro as specific for CMV antigens. The study listed 150 to 200 cytomegalovirus-associated TCR beta chains.

As regards this clone: What it binds is unknown.

TCRdb keeps only in-frame clones here, not all; method: immunoSEQ multiplex PCR. The sample contains about 130,000 clones, roughly four fifths of which appear only once. The V gene is TRBV5-6, the J gene TRBJ2-3; 7 bases are shared with TRBD2. The origin of this receptor is a young man in good health and CMV-seropositive. Sequencing used PBMCs. In DNA form, the CDR3 reads TGTGCCAGCAGACATAAGCGGGGATCTAGCACAGATACGCAGTATTTT. Amino acids: CASRHKRGSSTDTQYF.